This TCR beta chain was captured in a study of beta chain features in type 1 diabetes. Study-level results: All four CD4+ subsets from Type 1 diabetes patients carried moderately but significantly shorter TCRB CDR3s.

On this clone: What it recognizes is unknown.

Expressed TCRB transcripts were sequenced because the isolated RNA had all been reverse transcribed beforehand. Assay: immunoSEQ multiplex PCR; the TCRdb copy retains only in-frame clones and omits some. The table includes 600,000 to 700,000 clones, under 15% detected once. The clonotype was recovered from a man aged 18 to 35 with type 1 diabetes. Sequencing input: naive CD4+ T cells from blood.

CDR3 protein: CASSQGLAGGSTDTQYF. The CDR3 nucleotides read TGTGCCAGCAGTCAAGGACTAGCGGGGGGGAGCACAGATACGCAGTATTTT. The chain uses TRBV6-1 and TRBJ2-3, with TRBD2 matching over 15 bases. The CDR3 spans 17 residues. Unmatched junction bases numbered 3, after V lost 5 bases and J lost 0 bases. Germline CDR1 and CDR2: MNHNS and SASEGT.